Each of the 10 T cell receptor beta chains below was sequenced from the same sample in a study of blood T cell repertoires in COVID-19. Produced via immunoSEQ multiplex PCR; TCRdb's table is partial and in-frame only. This sample yields under 300,000 clones, of which more than 80% are seen a single time; approximately 5.7% belongs to the top ten. Input material: peripheral blood. These receptors were obtained from a human donor in a cohort sampled during active COVID-19.

The chain uses TRBV3-1 (or the pseudogene TRBV3-2) and TRBJ2-6; TRBD1 might be the D (6 bases). The germline V and J ends were trimmed by 4 bases and 9 bases, with 13 bases remaining between them. This CDR3 comprises 14 residues. From germline, CDR1 is LGHDT and CDR2 YNNKEL (reference sequence). CDR3 amino acids: CASSLIGTSNVLTF. The CDR3 DNA follows: TGTGCCAGCAGCCTCATAGGGACAAGCAACGTCCTGACTTTC.

V and J are TRBV3-1 (or the pseudogene TRBV3-2) and TRBJ2-1, with D possibly being TRBD1 (6 bases). The germline CDR1 and CDR2 sequences are LGHDT and YNNKEL (reference sequence). The CDR3 runs 14 residues. V was cut by 4 bases and J by 1 base, with 8 bases left in between. The CDR3 here is CASSLDSSYNEQFF. The CDR3 nucleotides are TGTGCCAGCAGCCTGGACAGTTCCTACAATGAGCAGTTCTTC.

The chain couples TRBV7-6 to TRBJ1-3, with a possible D match to TRBD1 (5 bases). Deletions cut 1 base from V and 0 bases from J, with 16 bases between. This CDR3 contains 18 residues. Germline CDR1 reads SGHVS; CDR2 reads FNYEAQ. CDR3: CASSLGAGRRGSGNTIYF. The CDR3, as DNA: TGTGCCAGCAGCTTAGGGGCAGGACGGAGGGGCTCTGGAAACACCATATATTTT.

V usage is TRBV5-1 and J usage is TRBJ2-2; D gene unclear. CDR3 length: 15 amino acids. Between the trimmed V and J ends, which lost 2 bases and 2 bases, there was a span of 10 bases. Germline V gene sequence: CDR1 SGHRS, CDR2 YFSETQ. CDR3: CASSFLQENTGELFF. The CDR3 bases are TGCGCCAGCAGCTTCCTCCAGGAAAACACCGGGGAGCTGTTTTTT.

The V and J genes are TRBV29-1 and TRBJ2-1; TRBD2 might be the D (6 bases). CDR1 and CDR2 (germline): SQVTM, ANQGSEA. This CDR3 is 14 amino acids long. Trimming pared 7 bases from V and 0 bases from J, leaving 13 bases between. CDR3 sequence (DNA): TGCAGCGCTCCCAAGGAGGGCTCCTACAATGAGCAGTTCTTC. Amino acid sequence: CSAPKEGSYNEQFF.

This rearrangement joins TRBV2 to TRBJ1-3; D is possibly TRBD1 (6 bases). V lost 7 bases and J 2 bases, leaving 18 bases between the germline ends. Per germline, CDR1 SNHLY and CDR2 FYNNEI. The CDR3 is 16 residues long. CDR3 sequence: CASTHDTGITGNTIYF. DNA for the CDR3: TGTGCCAGCACCCACGACACAGGGATCACTGGAAACACCATATATTTT.

The CDR3 DNA sequence: TGTGCCAGCAGCTCTTCCGGGCCCCGGAGGGAAAAACTGTTTTTT. It is translated as CASSSSGPRREKLFF. The gene calls are TRBV7-6 and TRBJ1-4; no clear D gene. V shed 4 bases and J shed 8 bases, with 17 bases lying between them. The CDR3 has 15 residues. CDR1 is SGHVS and CDR2 is FNYEAQ in the germline V gene.

The chain has TRBV28 and TRBJ2-3; the match to TRBD1 covers 8 bases. Per germline, CDR1 MDHEN and CDR2 SYDVKM. J was trimmed by 4 bases and V by 2 bases; bases with no gene match: 2. The CDR3 runs to 14 residues. CDR3 nucleotides: TGTGCCAGCAGTTTACTACAGGGGGCAGATACGCAGTATTTT. This translates into CASSLLQGADTQYF.

The chain has TRBV7-6 and TRBJ2-1; 10 positions agree with TRBD2. With 4 bases clipped from V and 4 bases from J, the junction kept 4 bases outside the gene matches. Germline loops: CDR1 SGHVS, CDR2 FNYEAQ. The CDR3 loop spans 15 amino acids. This chain's CDR3 is CASSSTSGAYNEQFF. DNA for the CDR3: TGTGCCAGCAGCTCCACTAGCGGGGCTTACAATGAGCAGTTCTTC.

The V and J genes are TRBV29-1 and TRBJ2-1; TRBD1 matches 9 bases. The V gene's germline CDR1 is SQVTM and CDR2 ANQGSEA. The trim removed 7 bases at V and 6 bases at J, leaving 10 bases unmatched. CDR3 size: 14 residues. Here the CDR3 DNA reads TGCAGCGCTTTCCCCCGACAGGGGGGCAATGAGCAGTTCTTC. Translation: CSAFPRQGGNEQFF.